Below, 27 T cell receptor beta chains from the same sample are listed, as sequenced in a study of CD8 T cells in Susac syndrome. Random hexamers served to reverse transcribe roughly 0.45 to 1 ug RNA. TCRdb passed the immunoSEQ multiplex PCR reads through MiXCR, listing each CDR3 protein once. The repertoire has about 76,000 distinct CDR3 sequences, roughly 90% of them found once; the top ten carry just over 0.5%. The sequencing input was CD8+ T cells from PBMCs. The receptors come from a human donor with multiple sclerosis.

The chain links TRBV7-2 to TRBJ1-2; D might be TRBD1 (6 bases). Germline V gene data show CDR1 as SGHTA and CDR2 as FQGNSA. V dropped 4 bases and J dropped 0 bases, with 9 bases sitting between them. The CDR3 length is 14 residues. The CDR3: CASSYGTPNYGYTF. CDR3 coding DNA: TGTGCCAGCAGCTACGGGACACCTAACTATGGCTACACCTTC.

V usage is TRBV7-7 and J usage is TRBJ2-1; 12 positions match TRBD1. Germline V gives CDR1 SSHAT, CDR2 FNYEAQ (reference sequence). The CDR3 covers 16 residues. V lost 5 bases to trimming and J lost 4 bases; unmatched junction nucleotides: 6. The CDR3 loop reads CASSPRDRGLYNEQFF. The CDR3 DNA reads as TGTGCCAGCAGCCCTCGGGACAGGGGGCTTTACAATGAGCAGTTCTTC.

The rearrangement joins TRBV6-1 to TRBJ2-1; 7 bases agree with TRBD1. Unmatched junction bases numbered 22, after V lost 10 bases and J lost 7 bases. Germline loops: CDR1 MNHNS, CDR2 SASEGT. The length of the CDR3 is 17 residues. DNA for the CDR3: TGTGCCATTCGGCCCATTACCGGGACAGAATTGTTAAATGAGCAGTTCTTC. Protein product: CAIRPITGTELLNEQFF.

A few counts support this clonotype. V is TRBV5-1 and J is TRBJ2-1; perhaps TRBD2 as D (8 bases). CDR1 is SGHRS, CDR2 YFSETQ, per germline. V lost 4 bases and J lost 7, with 21 bases in between. The length of the CDR3 is 16 residues. The CDR3 is CASSPPGGGLLNEQFF. The CDR3 nucleotides are TGCGCCAGCAGCCCGCCGGGAGGGGGCCTCTTGAATGAGCAGTTCTTC.

This chain uses TRBV12-3 or TRBV12-4 with TRBJ1-5; 8 nucleotides line up with TRBD1. The length of the CDR3 is 20 residues. Germline trimming cut 3 bases from V and 0 bases from J; bases unmatched to any gene: 16. The CDR3 loop reads CASSFIVGDRNPYSNQPQHF. The CDR3 DNA is TGTGCCAGCAGTTTCATCGTGGGGGACAGGAACCCTTATAGCAATCAGCCCCAGCATTTT.

The V gene is TRBV6-2 or TRBV6-3, the J gene TRBJ2-7; D may be TRBD2 (5 bases). V was trimmed by 6 bases and J by 2 bases, leaving 17 bases between them. CDR3 length: 15 residues. Germline CDR1 and CDR2: MNHEY and SVGEGT. CDR3 residues: CASREIDRDAYEQYF. The CDR3 DNA sequence: TGTGCCAGCAGGGAAATAGACCGGGATGCCTACGAGCAGTACTTC.

The chain combines TRBV4-1 with TRBJ1-1, with 7 positions matching TRBD1. Germline V gives CDR1 MGHRA, CDR2 YSYEKL. The CDR3 covers 14 residues. The V and J ends lost 3 bases and 8 bases, in that order; junction bases with no gene match: 9. The chain's CDR3 is CASSHTPWTGEAFF. For the CDR3, the DNA is TGCGCCAGCAGCCATACACCATGGACAGGCGAAGCTTTCTTT.

The chain has TRBV13 and TRBJ2-2; TRBD2 agrees at 7 bases. Germline loops: CDR1 PRHDT, CDR2 FYEKMQ (reference sequence). Trimming at V came to 1 base and at J to 6 bases, leaving 2 bases not matched to a gene. CDR3 length: 14 amino acids. CDR3 sequence: CASSLETSPGELFF. CDR3 bases: TGTGCCAGCAGCTTAGAGACTAGCCCCGGGGAGCTGTTTTTT.

V is TRBV7-9 and J is TRBJ1-2; maybe TRBD1 (5 bases). The germline gives CDR1 SEHNR, CDR2 FQNEAQ (reference sequence). The germline V and J ends were trimmed by 6 bases and 7 bases, with 18 bases remaining between them. The CDR3 runs to 14 residues. The CDR3 region is CASSSDAQGGGYTF. The CDR3 DNA follows: TGTGCCAGCAGTTCGGACGCCCAGGGAGGTGGCTACACCTTC.

The rearrangement links TRBV20-1 to TRBJ2-4; maybe TRBD2 (6 bases). Germline V lookup: CDR1 DFQATT, CDR2 SNEGSKA (reference sequence). V lost 3 bases to trimming and J lost 6 bases, with 9 bases between them. This CDR3 has 12 residues. The CDR3 is CSARGGRNIQYF. The CDR3 DNA is TGCAGTGCTAGGGGAGGCCGAAACATTCAGTACTTC.

The chain employs TRBV5-6 and TRBJ2-2; 10 bases are a match to TRBD2. The CDR3 covers 17 residues. The trim removed 0 bases at V and 3 bases at J, leaving 5 bases unmatched. Germline V gene lookup returns CDR1 SGHDT and CDR2 YYEEEE. The chain's CDR3 is CASSLDSGRLYTGELFF. In DNA form, the CDR3 reads TGTGCCAGCAGCTTGGATAGCGGGAGGTTGTACACCGGGGAGCTGTTTTTT.

This clonotype was observed a single time. V gene TRBV13 combines with J gene TRBJ1-2; D is undetermined. Germline assignment: CDR1 PRHDT and CDR2 FYEKMQ (reference sequence). This CDR3 region has 15 residues. V dropped 1 base and J dropped 0 bases, with 9 bases sitting between them. CDR3 nucleotide sequence: TGTGCCAGCAGCTTAGCCGAGCTATCTAACTATGGCTACACCTTC. Its protein is CASSLAELSNYGYTF.

This chain connects TRBV20-1 to TRBJ1-6; D possibly corresponds to TRBD1 (6 bases). Germline V gene lookup returns CDR1 DFQATT and CDR2 SNEGSKA (reference sequence). Trimming removed 6 bases at V and 8 bases at J, with 17 bases between. The CDR3 loop spans 14 amino acids. The CDR3 bases are TGCAGTGCCCCGAAGACAGGACCTTATTCACCCCTCCACTTT. Amino acid sequence: CSAPKTGPYSPLHF.

The chain employs TRBV4-3 and TRBJ2-7; TRBD1 aligns across 11 bases. The CDR3 runs to 16 residues. After removal of 0 bases from V and 4 bases from J, the junction contained 5 bases not matched to a gene. Germline loops: CDR1 LGHNA, CDR2 YSLEER. The CDR3, as DNA: TGCGCCAGCAGCCAAGAGGCGGACAGGGGGCTTTACGAGCAGTACTTC. It specifies CASSQEADRGLYEQYF.

V gene TRBV20-1 combines with J gene TRBJ1-4; weak D call: TRBD1 (6 bases). CDR3 length: 16 residues. Trimming took 1 base from V and 4 from J, leaving 16 bases between them. Germline CDR1 and CDR2: DFQATT and SNEGSKA (reference sequence). Here the CDR3 reads CSARGPGGGNNEKLFF. Here the CDR3 DNA reads TGCAGTGCTAGAGGCCCCGGAGGGGGAAATAATGAAAAACTGTTTTTT.

V is TRBV6-5 and J is TRBJ2-5; D remains unclear. Germline V CDR1 and CDR2: MNHEY, SVGAGI. The length of the CDR3 is 15 residues. The V end was cut by 2 bases, the J end by 0 bases, with 10 bases between. CDR3 DNA sequence: TGTGCCAGCAGTTACGGGGTAGAGTACCAAGAGACCCAGTACTTC. Amino acids: CASSYGVEYQETQYF.

This clonotype showed up just once. The V and J genes are TRBV13 and TRBJ1-4; tentative D call: TRBD1 (6 bases). CDR3 size: 14 residues. Germline assignment: CDR1 PRHDT and CDR2 FYEKMQ (reference sequence). V shed 0 bases and J shed 7 bases, with 9 bases lying between them. CDR3 amino acids: CASSLGGGAEKLFF. In nucleotides, the CDR3 is TGTGCCAGCAGCTTAGGAGGGGGGGCTGAAAAACTGTTTTTT. Complete variable domain (other parts from reference TRBV13 and TRBJ1-4): AAGVIQSPRHLIKEKRETATLKCYPIPRHDTVYWYQQGPGQDPQFLISFYEKMQSDKGSIPDRFSAQQFSDYHSELNMSSLELGDSALYFCASSLGGGAEKLFFGSGTQLSVL.

The rearrangement links TRBV28 to TRBJ2-7, with 12 bases aligning to TRBD1. Germline lookup yields CDR1 MDHEN and CDR2 SYDVKM. The CDR3 contains 16 residues. With V trimmed by 6 bases and J by 2 bases, 8 bases remained unmatched. CDR3 in amino acids: CASRGDRGRSTYEQYF. CDR3 nucleotide sequence: TGTGCCAGCAGAGGGGACAGGGGGCGATCCACCTACGAGCAGTACTTC.

This chain uses TRBV6-6 with TRBJ2-5, with D perhaps given as TRBD1 or TRBD2 (5 bases each). Trimming stripped 5 bases from V and 4 bases from J, with 17 bases between. The CDR3 covers 15 residues. Per germline, CDR1 MNHNY and CDR2 SVGAGI (reference sequence). The CDR3 nucleotides are TGTGCCAGCAGTGCCTCGGGCCGAGGGACAGAGACCCAGTACTTC. It is translated as CASSASGRGTETQYF.

This chain's CDR3 is CASSPGASGANVLTF. In DNA form, the CDR3 reads TGTGCCAGCAGCCCGGGTGCCTCTGGGGCCAACGTCCTGACTTTC. The J gene is TRBJ2-6, the V gene TRBV5-6; no clear D gene. The CDR3 runs to 15 residues. The V end lost 4 bases, the J end lost 0 bases, and 8 bases lay between the germline ends. Germline-derived CDR1 and CDR2 are SGHDT and YYEEEE. Filled out from reference TRBV5-6 and TRBJ2-6, the complete variable domain reads DAGVTQSPTHLIKTRGQQVTLRCSPKSGHDTVSWYQQALGQGPQFIFQYYEEEERQRGNFPDRFSGHQFPNYSSELNVNALLLGDSALYLCASSPGASGANVLTFGAGSRLTVL.

This sequence joins TRBV4-1 and TRBJ2-2, with D possibly being TRBD2 (6 bases). The CDR3 runs to 16 residues. V was clipped by 3 bases and J by 5 bases, with 16 bases between them. Germline assignment: CDR1 MGHRA and CDR2 YSYEKL. The CDR3 sequence: CASSHHSGTSTGELFF. The CDR3 DNA sequence: TGCGCCAGCAGCCATCATTCCGGGACTTCGACCGGGGAGCTGTTTTTT.

The chain carries TRBV11-2 and TRBJ2-6, with D possibly TRBD2 on 5 matching bases. The CDR3 extends over 16 amino acids. Germline values: CDR1 SGHAT, CDR2 FQNNGV. V was pared by 6 bases and J by 0 bases, with 12 bases between. This CDR3 reads CASRIVGSSGANVLTF. CDR3 nucleotides: TGTGCCAGCAGAATAGTGGGGAGCTCTGGGGCCAACGTCCTGACTTTC.

The chain combines TRBV5-4 with TRBJ2-1; 10 bases are a match to TRBD2. CDR1 SGHNT and CDR2 YYREEE come from the germline V gene (reference sequence). The CDR3 covers 16 residues. The V segment lost 1 base and the J segment 4 bases; nucleotides outside the gene matches: 5. The DNA of the CDR3 is TGTGCCAGCAGCTTGTCGGCTAGCGGGAGTTACAATGAGCAGTTCTTC. Its protein product is CASSLSASGSYNEQFF.

The V call is TRBV19, the J call TRBJ2-1, with 13 bases fitting TRBD2. This CDR3 has 15 amino acids. J lost 4 bases, V lost 10 bases, and 7 bases had no gene match. Germline V CDR1 and CDR2: LNHDA, SQIVND (reference sequence). This chain's CDR3 is CATKMTSGGYNEQFF. In DNA, the CDR3 is TGTGCCACCAAGATGACTAGCGGGGGGTACAATGAGCAGTTCTTC.

V is TRBV20-1 and J is TRBJ2-3; 9 positions agree with TRBD1. The trim removed 1 base at V and 4 bases at J, leaving 3 bases unmatched. Germline assignment: CDR1 DFQATT and CDR2 SNEGSKA (reference sequence). The length of the CDR3 is 14 residues. In nucleotides, the CDR3 is TGCAGTGCTAGAGGAGGACAGGGGCCAGATACGCAGTATTTT. This encodes CSARGGQGPDTQYF.

The sample holds a few counts of this clonotype. This chain uses TRBV28 with TRBJ1-5; 7 bases line up with TRBD1. CDR3 size: 14 residues. The germline gives CDR1 MDHEN, CDR2 SYDVKM. Trimming took 5 bases from V and 2 from J; bases not matched to a gene: 3. The CDR3 sequence is CASSVGQGNQPQHF. The CDR3 region has the DNA TGTGCCAGCAGTGTAGGACAGGGCAATCAGCCCCAGCATTTT.

The rearrangement joins TRBV9 to TRBJ2-3; no definite D call. The CDR3 length is 14 residues. The germline V gene encodes CDR1 SGDLS and CDR2 YYNGEE. Between the trimmed V and J ends, which lost 3 bases and 3 bases, there was a span of 11 bases. CDR3 DNA: TGTGCCAGCAGCGCCCTACCGACTACAGATACGCAGTATTTT. It yields the protein CASSALPTTDTQYF.